The 2 T cell receptor beta chains listed next were all sequenced from one sample in a study of cytomegalovirus exposure and HLA in healthy donors. The PCR had 60 Vbeta and 13 Jbeta primers. Sequencing used immunoSEQ multiplex PCR; TCRdb keeps in-frame clones, though not all of them. The sample comprises 130,000 or so clones, about 74% of which are singletons, and 3.5% to 5% rests with the top ten. The sample consisted of PBMCs. These receptors were obtained from a man aged 18 to 29 in good health and CMV-seropositive.

This clone was counted a few times. The chain joins TRBV5-1 to TRBJ1-5; 8 nucleotides align to TRBD1. Trimming at V came to 2 bases and at J to 5 bases, leaving 3 bases not matched to a gene. This CDR3 contains 14 residues. Germline values: CDR1 SGHRS, CDR2 YFSETQ. The CDR3 spells CASSFGQGDQPQHF. CDR3 nucleotide sequence: TGCGCCAGCAGCTTCGGACAGGGTGATCAGCCCCAGCATTTT.

CDR3 sequence (DNA): TGTGCCAGCAGTCGGGGGTTCGAGCAGTACTTC. It is translated as CASSRGFEQYF. The V and J genes are TRBV6-5 and TRBJ2-5; a weak D match, TRBD2 (6 bases). The better agreement between TRBJ2-7 and the DNA end casts doubt on the J call. There are 11 residues in the CDR3. Germline V gene sequence: CDR1 MNHEY, CDR2 SVGAGI.